The 26 T cell receptor beta chains below all came from one sample that was sequenced in a study of T cell responses to AZD1222 COVID-19 vaccine. Produced via immunoSEQ multiplex PCR; TCRdb's table is partial and in-frame only. The data hold about 150,000 clones, with around four fifths observed a single time. Sample: peripheral blood, taken on day 0 of AZD1222 vaccination. Receptor source: an adult in good health.

This sequence joins TRBV19 and TRBJ1-5, with D unresolved. In germline, CDR1 is LNHDA, CDR2 SQIVND (reference sequence). V lost 2 bases, J lost 3 bases, and 8 bases lay in between. The CDR3 is 14 amino acids. The CDR3 DNA reads TGTGCCAGTAGTATAACGGCGGTCAATCAGCCCCAGCATTTT. It is translated as CASSITAVNQPQHF. The full variable domain, rest sourced from reference TRBV19 and TRBJ1-5, is DGGITQSPKYLFRKEGQNVTLSCEQNLNHDAMYWYRQDPGQGLRLIYYSQIVNDFQKGDIAEGYSVSREKKESFPLTVTSAQKNPTAFYLCASSITAVNQPQHFGDGTRLSIL.

V and J are TRBV5-1 and TRBJ1-5; D possibly corresponds to TRBD1 (5 bases). Trimming removed 4 bases at V and 0 bases at J, with 20 bases between. Germline-derived CDR1 and CDR2 are SGHRS and YFSETQ. The CDR3 covers 18 residues. The CDR3 loop is CASSPGGDDFFSNQPQHF. CDR3 nucleotide sequence: TGCGCCAGCAGCCCCGGAGGGGATGATTTCTTTAGCAATCAGCCCCAGCATTTT.

V gene TRBV6-1 combines with J gene TRBJ1-3, with no clear D. The CDR3 length is 15 residues. V was cut by 1 base and J by 0 bases, with 7 bases left in between. Germline CDR1 reads MNHNS; CDR2 reads SASEGT. The CDR3 DNA sequence: TGTGCCAGCAGTGAAGTTGGGAGCTCTGGAAACACCATATATTTT. It yields the protein CASSEVGSSGNTIYF.

This rearrangement joins TRBV28 to TRBJ2-3; 8 nucleotides agree with TRBD2. This CDR3 spans 14 amino acids. V shed 4 bases, J shed 3 bases, and the junction held 3 bases outside the gene matches. From germline, CDR1 is MDHEN and CDR2 SYDVKM. The CDR3 coding sequence is TGTGCCAGCAGTTCTGAGCGGGGGACAGATACGCAGTATTTT. Amino acids: CASSSERGTDTQYF.

This clone was seen more than once but under ten times. This chain joins TRBV5-8 and TRBJ1-5, with D hard to call. V lost 2 bases to trimming and J lost 7 bases, with 7 bases between them. CDR1 is SGHTS, CDR2 YDEGEE, per germline. The CDR3 is 12 residues long. CDR3 nucleotides: TGTGCCAGCAGCTTACTTGGGCAGCCCCAGCATTTT. Amino acid sequence: CASSLLGQPQHF.

This clone was counted a single time. This rearrangement joins TRBV20-1 to TRBJ2-1; D uncertain. V lost 3 bases and J 3 bases, leaving 3 bases between the germline ends. The CDR3 is 11 residues long. Germline CDR1 is DFQATT and CDR2 is SNEGSKA (reference sequence). DNA of the CDR3: TGCAGTGCTAGTGGCTACAATGAGCAGTTCTTC. It encodes CSASGYNEQFF.

This clone was counted at least ten times. The chain employs TRBV10-1 and TRBJ2-1; TRBD2 aligns across 7 bases. From germline, CDR1 is WNHNN and CDR2 SYGVQD (reference sequence). V gave up 4 bases and J gave up 13 bases; unmatched junction bases: 7. The CDR3 covers 12 residues. CDR3 in amino acids: CASSGASGVQFF. The CDR3 nucleotides read TGCGCCAGCAGTGGGGCTAGCGGAGTTCAGTTCTTC.

This sequence joins TRBV5-4 and TRBJ2-1, with D tentatively TRBD1 (5 bases). Germline V gene sequence: CDR1 SGHNT, CDR2 YYREEE (reference sequence). V dropped 0 bases and J dropped 7 bases, with 14 bases sitting between them. The CDR3 covers 15 residues. This CDR3 is CASSLERQGRNEQFF. CDR3 coding DNA: TGTGCCAGCAGCTTGGAGAGGCAGGGAAGGAATGAGCAGTTCTTC.

V is TRBV2 and J is TRBJ2-1; a possible D gene is TRBD1 (5 bases). The V gene's germline CDR1 is SNHLY and CDR2 FYNNEI. V gave up 3 bases and J gave up 0 bases, with 9 bases separating them. This CDR3 has 15 amino acids. The CDR3 spells CASSDVRVSYNEQFF. The DNA of the CDR3 is TGTGCCAGCAGTGATGTCAGGGTCTCCTACAATGAGCAGTTCTTC.

J is TRBJ1-4 and V is TRBV28; 7 nucleotides align to TRBD1. V was clipped by 6 bases and J by 6 bases; unmatched bases: 16. Germline values: CDR1 MDHEN, CDR2 SYDVKM. The CDR3 length is 17 residues. CDR3 nucleotide sequence: TGTGCCAGCAGCCGCGGACAGGCGGCGGGGAGGGATGAAAAACTGTTTTTT. It specifies CASSRGQAAGRDEKLFF.

This rearrangement joins TRBV5-1 to TRBJ2-7, with D possibly being TRBD2 (6 bases). V dropped 4 bases and J dropped 4 bases, with 9 bases sitting between them. CDR3 length: 12 amino acids. Germline CDR1 SGHRS, CDR2 YFSETQ. CDR3 sequence reads: CASSPGVYEQYF. The CDR3 DNA reads as TGCGCCAGCAGCCCGGGAGTTTACGAGCAGTACTTC.

The chain couples TRBV27 to TRBJ1-2; the match to TRBD1 covers 10 bases. The CDR3 extends over 14 amino acids. The V segment lost 6 bases and the J segment 7 bases; nucleotides outside the gene matches: 8. The germline gives CDR1 MNHEY, CDR2 SMNVEV (reference sequence). The CDR3 region has the DNA TGTGCCAGCAGCCCTAGGGGACAGGGGTTTGGCTACACCTTC. This gives the protein CASSPRGQGFGYTF.

This chain uses TRBV30 with TRBJ1-2; 7 positions match TRBD1. The CDR3 is made up of 14 amino acids. Germline V CDR1 and CDR2: GTSNPN, SVGIG (reference sequence). V dropped 8 bases and J dropped 4; count of bases not matched to a gene: 13. This CDR3 is CAGQTKGQLYGYTF. CDR3 nucleotide sequence: TGTGCCGGACAAACAAAGGGACAGCTCTATGGCTACACCTTC.

The rearrangement links TRBV27 to TRBJ2-7; 8 bases fit TRBD2. Germline CDR1 and CDR2: MNHEY and SMNVEV (reference sequence). The CDR3 has 16 residues. The V gene end was trimmed by 6 bases and the J gene end by 1 base; junction bases not matched to a gene: 11. CDR3 loop: CASSSPGGVGSYEQYF. The CDR3 coding sequence is TGTGCCAGCAGCTCTCCGGGGGGGGTCGGGTCCTACGAGCAGTACTTC.

V gene TRBV28 combines with J gene TRBJ1-5, with D maybe TRBD1 (6 bases). CDR3 length: 14 residues. V lost 3 bases, J lost 4 bases, and 10 bases lay in between. The germline CDR1 and CDR2 sequences are MDHEN and SYDVKM. The CDR3 DNA sequence: TGTGCCAGCAGTTTCCAGGGGACGAATCAGCCCCAGCATTTT. Amino acids: CASSFQGTNQPQHF. The entire variable domain, with the rest obtained from reference TRBV28 and TRBJ1-5, is as follows: DVKVTQSSRYLVKRTGEKVFLECVQDMDHENMFWYRQDPGLGLRLIYFSYDVKMKEKGDIPEGYSVSREKKERFSLILESASTNQTSMYLCASSFQGTNQPQHFGDGTRLSIL.

The genes are TRBV7-8 and TRBJ1-2; TRBD1 agrees at 7 bases. V lost 5 bases and J lost 4; bases outside the gene matches: 7. The CDR3 contains 14 residues. Germline-derived CDR1 and CDR2 are SGHVS and FQNEAQ. In DNA, the CDR3 is TGTGCCAGCAGCCATTTGGGACAGCGCTATGGCTACACCTTC. Translating it yields CASSHLGQRYGYTF.

This chain links TRBV19 with TRBJ1-1; possible D gene TRBD1, 5 bases. The CDR3 length is 15 residues. The germline V and J ends were trimmed by 2 bases and 7 bases, with 17 bases remaining between them. Germline V gene lookup returns CDR1 LNHDA and CDR2 SQIVND (reference sequence). The CDR3 here is CASSISLTWGSEAFF. The DNA of the CDR3 is TGTGCCAGTAGTATATCTTTAACCTGGGGCAGTGAAGCTTTCTTT.

This clone has only a few counts. The chain has TRBV7-9 and TRBJ2-5, with a possible D match to TRBD2 (5 bases). Trimming removed 10 bases at V and 1 base at J, with 13 bases between. The CDR3 sequence is 13 residues long. In germline, CDR1 is SEHNR, CDR2 FQNEAQ (reference sequence). The CDR3 sequence is CATRPGTQETQYF. In nucleotides, the CDR3 is TGTGCCACTAGACCGGGAACCCAAGAGACCCAGTACTTC.

This chain connects TRBV6-1 to TRBJ2-7, with D uncertain. V was shortened by 4 bases and J by 0 bases, with 16 bases between the two germline ends. This CDR3 spans 16 amino acids. Germline V gene sequence: CDR1 MNHNS, CDR2 SASEGT. CDR3 DNA: TGTGCCAGCAGTGCCCTTTCCAGTGGTTACTCCTACGAGCAGTACTTC. It specifies CASSALSSGYSYEQYF.

V is TRBV9 and J is TRBJ1-4; 7 bases map to TRBD1. Trimming removed 4 bases from V and 4 bases from J; junction bases left unmatched: 7. From germline, CDR1 is SGDLS and CDR2 YYNGEE. This CDR3 contains 15 residues. This chain's CDR3 is CASSPRTGGNEKLFF. The CDR3 DNA follows: TGTGCCAGCAGCCCCAGGACAGGTGGTAATGAAAAACTGTTTTTT.

The rearrangement uses TRBV5-1 and TRBJ2-5; D tentatively fits TRBD1 or TRBD2 (6 bases each). V lost 2 bases and J lost 2, with 13 bases in between. The CDR3 is 15 amino acids. From germline, CDR1 is SGHRS and CDR2 YFSETQ. Here the CDR3 reads CASSFGGGGQETQYF. The CDR3 coding sequence is TGCGCCAGCAGCTTCGGCGGAGGGGGGCAAGAGACCCAGTACTTC.

V gene TRBV7-9 combines with J gene TRBJ2-5; maybe TRBD1 (6 bases). CDR1 and CDR2 from the germline V gene are SEHNR and FQNEAQ (reference sequence). V lost 1 base to trimming and J lost 1 base, with 10 bases between them. This CDR3 contains 15 residues. The chain's CDR3 is CASSLVGQRQETQYF. DNA for the CDR3: TGTGCCAGCAGCTTAGTTGGACAGCGCCAAGAGACCCAGTACTTC.

This sequence joins TRBV5-1 and TRBJ1-1, with D possibly TRBD1 on 6 matching bases. Germline V gene lookup returns CDR1 SGHRS and CDR2 YFSETQ. This CDR3 region has 15 residues. The V end was cut by 0 bases, the J end by 1 base, with 10 bases between. The CDR3 bases are TGCGCCAGCAGCTTGGTGTGGGGGGCGAACACTGAAGCTTTCTTT. Protein product: CASSLVWGANTEAFF.

The chain employs TRBV6-5 and TRBJ1-5; 9 bases map to TRBD1. After removal of 8 bases from V and 5 bases from J, the junction contained 4 bases not matched to a gene. This CDR3 is built from 13 residues. CDR1 MNHEY and CDR2 SVGAGI come from the germline V gene. The CDR3 loop reads CASGDRDYQPQHF. CDR3 nucleotide sequence: TGTGCCAGCGGGGACAGGGACTATCAGCCCCAGCATTTT.

V and J are TRBV7-9 and TRBJ2-7; D unclear. Per the germline V gene, CDR1 is SEHNR and CDR2 is FQNEAQ (reference sequence). V shed 5 bases and J shed 3 bases, with 8 bases lying between them. The CDR3 has 12 amino acids. The CDR3 nucleotides read TGTGCCAGCAGCACCAAAGACTACGAGCAGTACTTC. Protein: CASSTKDYEQYF.

A word on this clone: Other DNA sequences in this specimen translate into the identical CDR3. This rearrangement joins TRBV2 to TRBJ1-5; the D is unclear. Trimming shortened V by 6 bases and J by 2 bases, and 14 bases separated the two germline ends. Germline CDR1 is SNHLY and CDR2 is FYNNEI. The CDR3 is made up of 15 amino acids. The CDR3 loop reads CASSRTGTGNQPQHF. CDR3 DNA sequence: TGTGCCAGCAGCCGAACGGGAACAGGCAATCAGCCCCAGCATTTT.